This entry lists 20 T cell receptor beta chains sequenced from one sample in a study of T cell responses to AZD1222 COVID-19 vaccine. Repertoires were generated with immunoSEQ multiplex PCR, while TCRdb's copy carries only in-frame clones and drops some. The table shows 250,000 to 300,000 clones, with around 93% occurring only once. Sequences were derived from peripheral blood, sampled 28 days after the second AZD1222 dose. These receptors were collected from an adult who received the AZD1222 COVID-19 vaccine.

The V and J genes are TRBV2 and TRBJ2-7; 8 bases map to TRBD2. Trimming at V came to 11 bases and at J to 0 bases, leaving 9 bases not matched to a gene. Germline values: CDR1 SNHLY, CDR2 FYNNEI. CDR3 length: 14 amino acids. The DNA of the CDR3 is TGTGCCGGGGGCAGCGGGGGCAGCTCCTACGAGCAGTACTTC. It codes for CAGGSGGSSYEQYF.

The chain recombines TRBV3-1 (or the pseudogene TRBV3-2) with TRBJ2-7; no firm D call. Trimming took off 1 base at V and 6 bases at J, with 7 bases between the two ends. There are 12 residues in the CDR3. CDR1 and CDR2 (germline): LGHDT, YNNKEL (reference sequence). The CDR3 DNA follows: TGTGCCAGCAGCCAAGGGGCGACCGAGCAGTACTTC. This gives the protein CASSQGATEQYF.

V gene TRBV15 combines with J gene TRBJ2-4; TRBD1 matches at 7 bases. Germline values: CDR1 LNHNV, CDR2 YYDKDF (reference sequence). The V and J ends lost 4 bases and 7 bases, in that order; junction bases with no gene match: 7. CDR3 size: 14 residues. The CDR3 region has the DNA TGTGCCACCAGCACGACAGGGATCAGGAACATTCAGTACTTC. This gives the protein CATSTTGIRNIQYF.

This clone was seen a few times. The chain is built from TRBV5-1 and TRBJ1-1; 10 bases are a match to TRBD1. Germline CDR1 SGHRS, CDR2 YFSETQ. The V and J ends lost 5 bases and 5 bases, in that order; junction bases with no gene match: 6. The CDR3 loop spans 14 amino acids. As DNA, the CDR3 is TGCGCCAGCAGGTATCCGGGACAGGGGACTGAAGCTTTCTTT. Amino acid sequence: CASRYPGQGTEAFF.

The J gene is TRBJ2-2, the V gene TRBV29-1, with 8 bases that match TRBD1. The CDR3 consists of 13 residues. V lost 6 bases to trimming and J lost 5 bases; unmatched junction nucleotides: 5. CDR1 and CDR2 (germline): SQVTM, ANQGSEA. The CDR3 is CSVGQGLTGELFF. The CDR3 coding sequence is TGCAGCGTCGGACAGGGTTTAACCGGGGAGCTGTTTTTT.

The chain has TRBV7-9 and TRBJ2-7; D remains ambiguous. Trimming removed 7 bases from V and 1 base from J, with 14 bases in between. CDR1 is SEHNR and CDR2 is FQNEAQ in the germline V gene (reference sequence). The CDR3 totals 14 residues. The CDR3 sequence: CASNPGDFSYEQYF. CDR3 coding DNA: TGTGCCAGCAACCCAGGAGACTTTTCCTACGAGCAGTACTTC. The full variable domain, completed using reference TRBV7-9 and TRBJ2-7, is DTGVSQNPRHKITKRGQNVTFRCDPISEHNRLYWYRQTLGQGPEFLTYFQNEAQLEKSRLLSDRFSAERPKGSFSTLEIQRTEQGDSAMYLCASNPGDFSYEQYFGPGTRLTVT.

A few counts support this clone. The chain is built from TRBV21-1 and TRBJ2-5. TRBV21-1 is deemed a pseudogene. The CDR3 length is 15 residues. CDR3 DNA: TGTGCCAGCAGCAAAGTGGCTGTAACAAGGGAGACCCAGTACTTC. Translation: CASSKVAVTRETQYF.

This clone came up once. The chain employs TRBV28 and TRBJ2-2, with a weak D call TRBD2 (6 bases). The CDR3 runs to 16 residues. Germline CDR1 MDHEN, CDR2 SYDVKM. Trimming took 4 bases from V and 3 from J, leaving 15 bases between them. The chain's CDR3 is CASSSLRWGDTGELFF. The CDR3 DNA reads as TGTGCCAGCAGTTCCCTAAGGTGGGGGGACACCGGGGAGCTGTTTTTT.

The rearrangement joins TRBV28 to TRBJ1-3; D unresolved. This CDR3 spans 14 amino acids. V gave up 7 bases and J gave up 0 bases, with 10 bases separating them. CDR1 is MDHEN, CDR2 SYDVKM, per germline. Here the CDR3 DNA reads TGTGCCAGCATCCATCGGGACTCTGGAAACACCATATATTTT. This translates into CASIHRDSGNTIYF.

The rearrangement links TRBV5-6 to TRBJ2-3, with TRBD1 matching 8 bases. V shed 4 bases, J shed 3 bases, and the junction held 10 bases outside the gene matches. Germline V gives CDR1 SGHDT, CDR2 YYEEEE. The CDR3 runs 16 residues. The chain's CDR3 is CASSHRTGYMTDTQYF. CDR3 DNA: TGTGCCAGCAGCCACCGGACAGGGTATATGACAGATACGCAGTATTTT.

The rearrangement uses TRBV19 and TRBJ2-7; maybe TRBD1 (6 bases). V was pared by 5 bases and J by 2 bases, with 13 bases between. CDR1 is LNHDA and CDR2 is SQIVND in the germline V gene (reference sequence). CDR3 length: 14 amino acids. The CDR3 loop reads CASSLMTGPYEQYF. CDR3 in DNA: TGTGCCAGTAGTCTGATGACAGGCCCCTACGAGCAGTACTTC.

The chain uses TRBV10-1 and TRBJ2-2, with D perhaps TRBD1 (5 bases). CDR3 length: 15 amino acids. Trimming took off 2 bases at V and 0 bases at J, with 7 bases between the two ends. CDR1 and CDR2 from the germline V gene are WNHNN and SYGVQD (reference sequence). CDR3 in DNA: TGCGCCAGCAGTGAGGGACACTCGAACACCGGGGAGCTGTTTTTT. It specifies CASSEGHSNTGELFF.

The CDR3 region is CASSVEGNGGQPQHF. The DNA for the CDR3 is TGTGCCAGCAGCGTAGAGGGGAATGGCGGTCAGCCCCAGCATTTT. The V call is TRBV9, the J call TRBJ1-5, with TRBD1 as a possible D gene (5 bases). V lost 0 bases, J lost 6 bases, and 13 bases lay in between. The germline V gene has CDR1 SGDLS and CDR2 YYNGEE. The CDR3 totals 15 residues.

This clone was detected a few times. The chain is built from TRBV27 and TRBJ2-2; the D gene is possibly TRBD1 (5 bases). Trimming stripped 3 bases from V and 1 base from J, with 21 bases between. The CDR3 has 19 residues. In germline, CDR1 is MNHEY, CDR2 SMNVEV (reference sequence). The CDR3 region has the DNA TGTGCCAGCAGTTTTTCGGGTCGAGCAGGGCCCCTGAACACCGGGGAGCTGTTTTTT. Translated, it gives CASSFSGRAGPLNTGELFF.

This chain links TRBV19 with TRBJ2-7, with 9 bases fitting TRBD1. V dropped 3 bases and J dropped 3; count of bases not matched to a gene: 6. CDR3 length: 15 amino acids. Germline V lookup: CDR1 LNHDA, CDR2 SQIVND (reference sequence). CDR3 amino acids: CASSIGTGFIYEQYF. CDR3 nucleotide sequence: TGTGCCAGTAGTATCGGGACAGGGTTTATCTACGAGCAGTACTTC. The full variable domain, completed using reference TRBV19 and TRBJ2-7, is DGGITQSPKYLFRKEGQNVTLSCEQNLNHDAMYWYRQDPGQGLRLIYYSQIVNDFQKGDIAEGYSVSREKKESFPLTVTSAQKNPTAFYLCASSIGTGFIYEQYFGPGTRLTVT.

For the CDR3, the DNA is TGTGCCAGCAGTTACACCCCTTTGTATGGCTACACCTTC. This codes for CASSYTPLYGYTF. The rearrangement uses TRBV6-5 and TRBJ1-2, with D unresolved. The CDR3 loop spans 13 amino acids. V was pared by 2 bases and J by 5 bases, with 9 bases between. In germline, CDR1 is MNHEY, CDR2 SVGAGI.

This rearrangement joins TRBV28 to TRBJ2-1; 10 nucleotides align to TRBD1. Germline loops: CDR1 MDHEN, CDR2 SYDVKM. The V segment lost 3 bases and the J segment 2 bases; nucleotides outside the gene matches: 4. This CDR3 is built from 16 residues. The CDR3 region is CASSFLDRGTYNEQFF. CDR3 sequence (DNA): TGTGCCAGCAGTTTTCTGGACAGGGGGACCTACAATGAGCAGTTCTTC.

Regarding this clone: A junction end diverges from the germline sequence, so it may reflect a read error. The chain joins TRBV6-1 to TRBJ1-1; 10 bases agree with TRBD1. CDR1 and CDR2 from the germline V gene are MNHNS and SASEGT. The CDR3 loop spans 14 amino acids. The CDR3 nucleotides read TGTGCCAGCAGTGAAAGCCCTGGACAGGGGGTTTATAGCTTT. Protein product: CASSESPGQGVYSF.

This clone was seen more than once but under ten times. The chain is built from TRBV25-1 and TRBJ2-7; D call uncertain. Per germline, CDR1 MGHDK and CDR2 SYGVNS. V was clipped by 6 bases and J by 13 bases, with 19 bases between them. This CDR3 comprises 12 residues. CDR3 amino acids: CASRDIVGDAYF. The CDR3 region has the DNA TGTGCCAGCAGGGATATAGTAGGAGACGCATACTTC.

The V call is TRBV29-1, the J call TRBJ1-1; TRBD1 matches at 10 bases. Per the germline V gene, CDR1 is SQVTM and CDR2 is ANQGSEA. The CDR3 is made up of 11 amino acids. V lost 7 bases to trimming and J lost 10 bases; unmatched junction nucleotides: 6. CDR3 DNA: TGCAGCGCCGACAGGGGGCTCGGAGCTTTCTTT. Its translation is CSADRGLGAFF.